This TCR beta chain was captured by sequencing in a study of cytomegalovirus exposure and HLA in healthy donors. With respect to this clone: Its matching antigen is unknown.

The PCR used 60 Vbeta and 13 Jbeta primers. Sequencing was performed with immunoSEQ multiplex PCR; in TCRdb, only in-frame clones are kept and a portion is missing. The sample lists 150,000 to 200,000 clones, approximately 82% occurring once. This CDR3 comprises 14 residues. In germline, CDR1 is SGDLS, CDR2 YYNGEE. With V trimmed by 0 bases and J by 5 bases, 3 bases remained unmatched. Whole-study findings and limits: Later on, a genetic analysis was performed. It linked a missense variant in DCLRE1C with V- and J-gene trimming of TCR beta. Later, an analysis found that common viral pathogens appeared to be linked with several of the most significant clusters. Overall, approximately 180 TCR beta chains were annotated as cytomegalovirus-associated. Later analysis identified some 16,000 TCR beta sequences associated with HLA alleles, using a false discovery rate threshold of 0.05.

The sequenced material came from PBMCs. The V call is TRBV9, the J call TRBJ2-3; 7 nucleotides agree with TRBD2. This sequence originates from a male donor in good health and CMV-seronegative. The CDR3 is CASSVGGLEDTQYF. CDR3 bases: TGTGCCAGCAGCGTAGGAGGACTAGAAGATACGCAGTATTTT.